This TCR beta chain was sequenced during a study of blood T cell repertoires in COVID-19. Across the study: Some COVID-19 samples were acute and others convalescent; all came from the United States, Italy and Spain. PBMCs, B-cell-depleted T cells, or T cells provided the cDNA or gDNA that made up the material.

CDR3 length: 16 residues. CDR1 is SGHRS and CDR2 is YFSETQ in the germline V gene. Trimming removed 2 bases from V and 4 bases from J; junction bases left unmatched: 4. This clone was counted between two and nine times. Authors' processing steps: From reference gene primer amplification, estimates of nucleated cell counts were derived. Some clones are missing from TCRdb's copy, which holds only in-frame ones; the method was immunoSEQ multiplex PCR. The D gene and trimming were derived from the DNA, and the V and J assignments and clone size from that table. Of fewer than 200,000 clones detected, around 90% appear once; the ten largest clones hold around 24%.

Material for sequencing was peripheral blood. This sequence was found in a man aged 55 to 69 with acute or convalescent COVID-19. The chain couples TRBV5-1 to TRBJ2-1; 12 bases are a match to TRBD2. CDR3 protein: CASSFPLAGGYNEQFF. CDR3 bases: TGCGCCAGCAGCTTCCCACTAGCGGGGGGTTACAATGAGCAGTTCTTC.